The source of this T cell receptor (beta chain) is a study of Graves' ophthalmopathy and Graves' hyperthyroidism. RNA transcripts were the source from which TCR beta CDR3 regions were amplified. An initial RT-PCR round employing HTBI primers preceded a second-round multiplex PCR. From the multiplex PCR reads, TCRdb called clonotypes with MiXCR, one entry per CDR3 protein. The table lists around 1.1 million distinct CDR3 sequences, around a third of them singletons, with around 10% in the top ten. A remark on this clonotype: At one end the junction does not follow the germline gene, possibly because of a read error.

Germline assignment: CDR1 ENHRY and CDR2 SYGVKD. This CDR3 comprises 16 residues. What was sequenced was peripheral blood or thyroid tissue (not recorded which). The sequence was collected from an adult man with Graves' hyperthyroidism. The chain joins TRBV10-3 to TRBJ2-7; 8 bases are a match to TRBD2. CDR3: CASSYGIAGTTYEQYF. The CDR3 DNA sequence: TGTGCCAGCAGTTACGGGATAGCGGGAACCACCTACGAGCAGTACTTC.